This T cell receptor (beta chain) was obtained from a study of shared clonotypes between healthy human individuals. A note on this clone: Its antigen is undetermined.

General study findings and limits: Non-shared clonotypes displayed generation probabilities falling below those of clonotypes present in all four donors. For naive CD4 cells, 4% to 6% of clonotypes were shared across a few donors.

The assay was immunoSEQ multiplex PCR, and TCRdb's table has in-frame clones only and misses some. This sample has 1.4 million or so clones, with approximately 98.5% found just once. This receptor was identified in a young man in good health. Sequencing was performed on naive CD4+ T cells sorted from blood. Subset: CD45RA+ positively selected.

The CDR3 bases are TGCGCCAGCAGTGCACTAGCGGGATCTGAGCAGTTCTTC. Protein sequence: CASSALAGSEQFF. The V call is TRBV10-1, the J call TRBJ2-1; the match to TRBD2 covers 10 bases. V shed 4 bases, J shed 9 bases, and the junction held 3 bases outside the gene matches. The CDR3 contains 13 residues. Germline V lookup: CDR1 WNHNN, CDR2 SYGVQD (reference sequence).